A single sample is the source of the 5 T cell receptor beta chains below, sequenced in a study of blood T cell repertoires in COVID-19. Clones were read by immunoSEQ multiplex PCR, and TCRdb kept only the in-frame ones, dropping some. The sample has about 380,000 clones; around 92% are singletons. The specimen sequenced was peripheral blood. The receptor source for this set is a middle-aged man with acute or convalescent COVID-19.

V and J are TRBV7-6 and TRBJ2-7, with 10 bases fitting TRBD1. CDR3 length: 17 amino acids. The ends lost 0 bases at V and 1 base at J; junction bases unmatched: 6. CDR1 is SGHVS and CDR2 is FNYEAQ in the germline V gene. CDR3 protein: CASSLAVGGQGSYEQYF. The CDR3 DNA sequence: TGTGCCAGCAGCTTAGCGGTGGGGGGACAGGGGTCCTACGAGCAGTACTTC.

Here the CDR3 DNA reads TGTGCCAGCAGCTTACGAAGACTAGCGGGGGGGGCACGCACAGATACGCAGTATTTT. It codes for CASSLRRLAGGARTDTQYF. The chain uses TRBV7-6 and TRBJ2-3; 14 nucleotides align to TRBD2. CDR3 length: 19 residues. Germline V lookup: CDR1 SGHVS, CDR2 FNYEAQ. V trimming: 2 bases; J trimming: 1 base; junction bases outside the gene matches: 8.

This clone was detected only a few times. The chain is built from TRBV11-2 and TRBJ2-7; 9 bases align to TRBD2. Germline lookup yields CDR1 SGHAT and CDR2 FQNNGV. This CDR3 contains 15 residues. V trimming: 2 bases; J trimming: 3 bases; junction bases outside the gene matches: 5. CDR3 sequence: CASSLPTSGVYEQYF. The CDR3 DNA sequence: TGTGCCAGCAGCTTACCGACTAGCGGAGTCTACGAGCAGTACTTC.

The chain links TRBV2 to TRBJ1-5; D gene unclear. V was trimmed by 7 bases and J by 1 base, leaving 17 bases between them. This CDR3 spans 16 amino acids. From germline, CDR1 is SNHLY and CDR2 FYNNEI. CDR3 region: CASTLSGFGSNQPQHF. CDR3 DNA: TGTGCCAGCACCCTATCGGGGTTTGGAAGCAATCAGCCCCAGCATTTT.

The J gene is TRBJ2-1, the V gene TRBV6-5, with 7 bases lining up with TRBD2. CDR1 and CDR2 from the germline V gene are MNHEY and SVGAGI. CDR3 length: 14 amino acids. J gave up 7 bases and V 6 bases, and 9 bases lay outside the gene matches. The CDR3 region has the DNA TGTGCCAGCAGGAGGGGTACTAGCGCAAATGAGCAGTTCTTC. It codes for CASRRGTSANEQFF.